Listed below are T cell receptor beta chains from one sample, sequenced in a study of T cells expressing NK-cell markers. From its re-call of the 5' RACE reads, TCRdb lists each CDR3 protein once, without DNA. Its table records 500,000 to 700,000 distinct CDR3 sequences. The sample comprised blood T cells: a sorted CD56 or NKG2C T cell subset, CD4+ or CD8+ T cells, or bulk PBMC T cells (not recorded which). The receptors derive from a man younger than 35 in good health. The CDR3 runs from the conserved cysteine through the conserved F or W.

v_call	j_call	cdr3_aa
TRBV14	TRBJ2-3	CASSQGGRSDTQYF
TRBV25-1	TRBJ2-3	CASSEAGASTDTQYF
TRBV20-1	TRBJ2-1	CSASEREGYNEQFF
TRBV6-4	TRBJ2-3	CASSDFSGSGTDTQYF
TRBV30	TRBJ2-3	CAWVRLAGITDTQYF
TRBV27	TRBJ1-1	CASSGVEDPLGLAFF
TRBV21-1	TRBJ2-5	CASSIVWERETQYF
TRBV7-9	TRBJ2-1	CASSLGGILVDEQFF
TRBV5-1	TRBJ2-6	CASSLGGVLGSGANVLTF
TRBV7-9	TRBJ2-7	CASSSANKNEQYF
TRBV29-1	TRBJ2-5	CSANRGQLQETQYF